Sequencing of this T cell receptor (beta chain) was carried out in a study of T cell responses to AZD1222 COVID-19 vaccine. Here immunoSEQ multiplex PCR was the method, and the copy in TCRdb shows in-frame clones only, minus some. The sample has some 200,000 clones, over 90% seen once; the top ten hold about 4.2%. Study observations and caveats: Spike-specific TCR breadth rose after two AZD1222 doses, and depth rose as well.

As to this clone: Its antigen is unknown.

This TCR derives from an adult in good health. Material: peripheral blood, obtained on day 0 of AZD1222 vaccination.

The CDR3 spells CASSRIDRGWYQPQHF. CDR3 in DNA: TGTGCCAGTAGTCGGATCGACAGGGGGTGGTATCAGCCCCAGCATTTT. The rearrangement joins TRBV19 to TRBJ1-5; 9 bases are shared with TRBD1. With V trimmed by 5 bases and J by 5 bases, 10 bases remained unmatched. The CDR3 is 16 residues long. CDR1 LNHDA and CDR2 SQIVND come from the germline V gene (reference sequence).